A single sample is the source of the 10 T cell receptor beta chains below, sequenced in a study of beta chain features in type 1 diabetes. Their antigens are not known. Study-level results: Moderate but significant shortening of TCRB CDR3s was recorded in all four CD4+ subsets from Type 1 diabetes patients.

Expressed TCRB transcripts were sequenced because the entire RNA isolate underwent reverse transcription. Using immunoSEQ multiplex PCR, the repertoire was profiled, and TCRdb retains in-frame clones only, with some absent. The data hold around 160,000 clones, with roughly 9% observed a single time. Sequencing used central memory CD4+ T cells from blood. The receptors stem from a woman aged 30 to 39 with type 1 diabetes.

The CDR3 loop reads CASSSPGRVEKTQYF. The CDR3 DNA sequence: TGTGCCAGCAGCTCCCCTGGCAGGGTAGAAAAGACCCAGTACTTC. The chain is built from TRBV7-2 and TRBJ2-5; possibly TRBD1 for D (5 bases). Per germline, CDR1 SGHTA and CDR2 FQGNSA. The CDR3 consists of 15 residues. The germline V and J ends were trimmed by 4 bases and 6 bases, with 18 bases remaining between them.

In this sample, this clone turned up a few times. The CDR3 reads CASSQDPGESYGYTF. The DNA for the CDR3 is TGCGCCAGCAGCCAAGACCCGGGGGAGTCCTATGGCTACACCTTC. This rearrangement joins TRBV4-1 to TRBJ1-2; perhaps TRBD1 as D (5 bases). The CDR3 is 15 amino acids. Trimming removed 0 bases at V and 4 bases at J, with 12 bases between. Germline CDR1 and CDR2: MGHRA and YSYEKL.

The sample holds a few counts of this clone. The CDR3 DNA follows: TGTGCCACCAGCAGGAAAATAACGAGCTGGGCGGGAGCCTCCTACAATGAGCAGTTCTTC. Protein: CATSRKITSWAGASYNEQFF. The rearrangement joins TRBV15 to TRBJ2-1; 7 bases are shared with TRBD2. CDR3 length: 20 amino acids. The J segment lost 0 bases and the V segment lost 3 bases, leaving 17 bases of the junction unmatched. Germline V gene data show CDR1 as LNHNV and CDR2 as YYDKDF (reference sequence).

This clone came up a few times. The genes are TRBV7-8 and TRBJ2-1; D perhaps matches TRBD2 (5 bases). Germline V CDR1 and CDR2: SGHVS, FQNEAQ. The CDR3 has 16 residues. V dropped 2 bases and J dropped 5 bases, with 16 bases sitting between them. CDR3 protein: CASSLNLASGNNEQFF. DNA for the CDR3: TGTGCCAGCAGCTTAAATCTGGCTTCGGGGAACAATGAGCAGTTCTTC.

As to this clone: This sample includes further DNA sequences coding for the same CDR3. V usage is TRBV7-3 and J usage is TRBJ1-2; 8 positions agree with TRBD1. With 4 bases clipped from V and 4 bases from J, the junction kept 2 bases outside the gene matches. CDR3 length: 13 amino acids. The germline V gene has CDR1 SGHTA and CDR2 FQGTGA. This chain's CDR3 is CASSSGQGYGYTF. The CDR3 DNA follows: TGTGCCAGCAGCTCCGGACAGGGCTATGGCTACACCTTC.

The CDR3, as DNA: TGTGCCAGCTCACCCCAGACGGGATACGAGCAGTACTTC. It translates to CASSPQTGYEQYF. The chain links TRBV18 to TRBJ2-7; D possibly corresponds to TRBD2 (5 bases). V was pared by 3 bases and J by 4 bases, with 10 bases between. Germline assignment: CDR1 KGHSH and CDR2 LQKENI. The CDR3 runs to 13 residues.

In regard to this clone: One junction end does not reproduce the germline sequence, and a read error may be involved. The chain is built from TRBV7-7 and TRBJ2-3, with a weak D call TRBD2 (7 bases). Germline loops: CDR1 SSHAT, CDR2 FNYEAQ (reference sequence). This CDR3 contains 15 residues. The CDR3 spells CASSRGAGSTDTQYF. CDR3 in DNA: TGTGCTAGCAGCCGGGGGGCGGGGAGCACAGATACGCAGTATTTT.

This clone was found a few times. The J gene is TRBJ1-1, the V gene TRBV4-2; 10 nucleotides match TRBD1. Germline lookup yields CDR1 LGHNA and CDR2 YNFKEQ. This CDR3 spans 14 amino acids. The ends lost 3 bases at V and 6 bases at J; junction bases unmatched: 4. The CDR3 region is CASSHTGTGAEAFF. The CDR3 DNA reads as TGTGCCAGCAGCCATACCGGGACAGGGGCTGAAGCTTTCTTT.

A note on this clone: An end of the junction differs from the germline gene, which may be a read error. V gene TRBV7-7 combines with J gene TRBJ2-5; a weak D match, TRBD1 (5 bases). The CDR3 runs 11 residues. Germline V gives CDR1 SSHAT, CDR2 FNYEAQ (reference sequence). DNA for the CDR3: TGTGCTAGCAGCTCAGGGGAGACCCAGTACTTC. Translation gives CASSSGETQYF.

The V gene is TRBV14, the J gene TRBJ2-1; D uncertain. CDR1 and CDR2 from the germline V gene are SGHDN and FVKESK. The V gene lost 2 bases and the J gene lost 10 bases, with 6 bases spanning the gap. This CDR3 region has 11 residues. This CDR3 reads CASSQQREQFF. CDR3 bases: TGTGCCAGCAGCCAACAACGGGAGCAGTTCTTC.